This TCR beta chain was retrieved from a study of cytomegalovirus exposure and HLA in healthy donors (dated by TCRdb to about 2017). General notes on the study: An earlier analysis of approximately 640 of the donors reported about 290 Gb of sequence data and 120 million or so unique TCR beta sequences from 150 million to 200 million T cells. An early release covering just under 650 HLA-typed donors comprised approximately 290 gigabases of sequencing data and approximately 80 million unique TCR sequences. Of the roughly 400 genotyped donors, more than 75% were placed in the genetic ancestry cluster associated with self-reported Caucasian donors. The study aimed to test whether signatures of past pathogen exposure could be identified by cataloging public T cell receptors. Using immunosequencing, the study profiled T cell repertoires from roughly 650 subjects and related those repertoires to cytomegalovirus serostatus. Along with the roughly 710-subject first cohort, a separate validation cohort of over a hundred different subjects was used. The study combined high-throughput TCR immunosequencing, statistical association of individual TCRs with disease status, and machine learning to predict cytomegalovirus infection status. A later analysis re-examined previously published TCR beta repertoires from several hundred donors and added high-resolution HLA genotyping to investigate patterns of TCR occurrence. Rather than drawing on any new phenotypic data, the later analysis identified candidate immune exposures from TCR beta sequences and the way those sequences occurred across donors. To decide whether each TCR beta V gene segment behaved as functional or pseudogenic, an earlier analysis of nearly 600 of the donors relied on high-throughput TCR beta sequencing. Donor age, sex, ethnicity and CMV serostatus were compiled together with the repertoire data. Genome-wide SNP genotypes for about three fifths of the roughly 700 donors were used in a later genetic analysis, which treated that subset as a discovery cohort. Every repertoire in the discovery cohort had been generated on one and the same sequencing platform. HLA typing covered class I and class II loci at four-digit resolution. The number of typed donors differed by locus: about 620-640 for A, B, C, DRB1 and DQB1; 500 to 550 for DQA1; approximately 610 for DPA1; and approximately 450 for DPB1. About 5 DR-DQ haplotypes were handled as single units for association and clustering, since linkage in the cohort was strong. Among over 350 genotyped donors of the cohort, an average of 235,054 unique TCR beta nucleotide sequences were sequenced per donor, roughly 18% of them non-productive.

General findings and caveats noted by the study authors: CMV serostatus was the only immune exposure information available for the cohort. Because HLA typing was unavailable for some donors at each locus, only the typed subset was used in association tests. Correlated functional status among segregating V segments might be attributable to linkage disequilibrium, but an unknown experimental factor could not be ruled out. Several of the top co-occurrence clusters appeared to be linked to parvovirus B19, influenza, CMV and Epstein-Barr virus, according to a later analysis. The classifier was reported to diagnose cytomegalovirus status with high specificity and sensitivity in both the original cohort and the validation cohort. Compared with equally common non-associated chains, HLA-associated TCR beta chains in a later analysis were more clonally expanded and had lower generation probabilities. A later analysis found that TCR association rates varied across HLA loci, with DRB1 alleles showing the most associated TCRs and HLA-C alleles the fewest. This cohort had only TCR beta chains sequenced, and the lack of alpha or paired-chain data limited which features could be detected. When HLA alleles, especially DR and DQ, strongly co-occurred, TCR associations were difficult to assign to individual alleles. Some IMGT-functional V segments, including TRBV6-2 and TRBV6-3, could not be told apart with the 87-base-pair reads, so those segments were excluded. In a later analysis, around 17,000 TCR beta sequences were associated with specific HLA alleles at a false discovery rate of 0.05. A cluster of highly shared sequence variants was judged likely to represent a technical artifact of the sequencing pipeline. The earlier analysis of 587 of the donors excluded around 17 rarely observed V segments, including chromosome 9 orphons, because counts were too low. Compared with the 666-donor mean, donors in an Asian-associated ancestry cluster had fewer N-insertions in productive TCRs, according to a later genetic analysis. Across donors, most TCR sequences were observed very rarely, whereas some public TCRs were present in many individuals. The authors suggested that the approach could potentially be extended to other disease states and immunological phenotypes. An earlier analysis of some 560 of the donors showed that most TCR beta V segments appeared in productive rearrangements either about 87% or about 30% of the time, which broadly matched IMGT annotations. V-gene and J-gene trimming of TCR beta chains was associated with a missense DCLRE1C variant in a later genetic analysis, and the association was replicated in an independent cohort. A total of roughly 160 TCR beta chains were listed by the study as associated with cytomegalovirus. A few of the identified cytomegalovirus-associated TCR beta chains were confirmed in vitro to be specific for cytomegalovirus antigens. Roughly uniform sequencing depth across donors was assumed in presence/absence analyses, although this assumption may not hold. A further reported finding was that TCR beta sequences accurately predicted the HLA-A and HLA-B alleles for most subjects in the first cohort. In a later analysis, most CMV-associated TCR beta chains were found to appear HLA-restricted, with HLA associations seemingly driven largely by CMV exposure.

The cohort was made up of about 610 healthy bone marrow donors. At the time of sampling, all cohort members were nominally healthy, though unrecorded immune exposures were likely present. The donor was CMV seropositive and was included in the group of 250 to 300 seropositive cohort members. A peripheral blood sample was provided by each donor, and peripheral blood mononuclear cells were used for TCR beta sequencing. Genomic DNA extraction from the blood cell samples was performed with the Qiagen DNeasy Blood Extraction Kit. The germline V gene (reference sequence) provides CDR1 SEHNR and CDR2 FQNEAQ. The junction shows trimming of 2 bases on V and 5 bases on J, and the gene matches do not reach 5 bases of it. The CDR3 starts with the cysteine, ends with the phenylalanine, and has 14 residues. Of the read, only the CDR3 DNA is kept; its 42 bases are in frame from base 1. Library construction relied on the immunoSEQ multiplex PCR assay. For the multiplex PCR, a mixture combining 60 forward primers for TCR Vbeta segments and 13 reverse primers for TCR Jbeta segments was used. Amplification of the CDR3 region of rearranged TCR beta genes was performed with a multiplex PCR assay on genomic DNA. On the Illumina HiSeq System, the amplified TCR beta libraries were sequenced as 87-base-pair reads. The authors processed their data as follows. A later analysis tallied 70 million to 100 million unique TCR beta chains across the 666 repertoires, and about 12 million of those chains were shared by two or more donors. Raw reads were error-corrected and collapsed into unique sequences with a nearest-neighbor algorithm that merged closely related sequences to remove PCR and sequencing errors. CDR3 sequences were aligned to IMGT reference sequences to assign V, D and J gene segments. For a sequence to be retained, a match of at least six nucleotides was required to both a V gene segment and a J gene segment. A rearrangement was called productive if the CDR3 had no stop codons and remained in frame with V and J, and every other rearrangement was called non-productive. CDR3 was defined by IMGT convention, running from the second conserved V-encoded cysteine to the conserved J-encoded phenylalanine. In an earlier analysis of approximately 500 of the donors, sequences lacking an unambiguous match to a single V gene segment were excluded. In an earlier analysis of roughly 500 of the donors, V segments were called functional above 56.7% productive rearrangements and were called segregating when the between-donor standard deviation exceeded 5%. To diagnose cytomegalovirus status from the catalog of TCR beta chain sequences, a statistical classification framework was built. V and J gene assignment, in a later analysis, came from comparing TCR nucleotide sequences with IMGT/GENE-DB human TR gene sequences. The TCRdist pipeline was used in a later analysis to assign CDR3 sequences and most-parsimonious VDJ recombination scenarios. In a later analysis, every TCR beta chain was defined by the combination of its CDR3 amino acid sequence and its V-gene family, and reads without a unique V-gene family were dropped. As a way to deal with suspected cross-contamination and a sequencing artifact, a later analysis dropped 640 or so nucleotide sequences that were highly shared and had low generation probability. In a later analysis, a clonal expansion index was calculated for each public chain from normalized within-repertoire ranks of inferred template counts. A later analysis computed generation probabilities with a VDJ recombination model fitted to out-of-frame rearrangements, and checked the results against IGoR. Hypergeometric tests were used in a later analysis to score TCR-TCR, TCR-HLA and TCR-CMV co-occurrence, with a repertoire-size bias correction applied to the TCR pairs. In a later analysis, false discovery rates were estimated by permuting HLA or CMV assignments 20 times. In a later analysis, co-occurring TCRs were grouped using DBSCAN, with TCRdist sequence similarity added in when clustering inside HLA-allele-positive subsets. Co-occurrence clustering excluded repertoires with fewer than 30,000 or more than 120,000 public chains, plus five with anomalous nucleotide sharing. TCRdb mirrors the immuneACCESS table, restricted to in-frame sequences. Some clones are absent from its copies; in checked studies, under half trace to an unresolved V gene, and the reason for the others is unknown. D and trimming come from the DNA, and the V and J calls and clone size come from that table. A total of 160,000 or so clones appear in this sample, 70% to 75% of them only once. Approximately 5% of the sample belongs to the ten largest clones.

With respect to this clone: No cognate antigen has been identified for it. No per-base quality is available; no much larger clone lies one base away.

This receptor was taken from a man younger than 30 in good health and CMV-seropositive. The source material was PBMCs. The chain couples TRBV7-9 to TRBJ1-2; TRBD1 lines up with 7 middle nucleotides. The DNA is TGTGCCAGCAGCTTAACGAACAGGGGTTATGGCTACACCTTC. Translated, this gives CASSLTNRGYGYTF.